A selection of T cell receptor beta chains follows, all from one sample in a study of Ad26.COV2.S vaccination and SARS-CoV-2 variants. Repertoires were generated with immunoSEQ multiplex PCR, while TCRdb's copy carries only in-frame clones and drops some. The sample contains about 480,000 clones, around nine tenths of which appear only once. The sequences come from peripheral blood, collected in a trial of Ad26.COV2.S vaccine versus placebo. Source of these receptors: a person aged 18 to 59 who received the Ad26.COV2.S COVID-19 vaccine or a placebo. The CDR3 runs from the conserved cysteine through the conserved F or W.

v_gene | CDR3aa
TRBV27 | CASGKLAVNEQFF
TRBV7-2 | CASSVGPPRTGNTIYF
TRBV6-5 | CASSYSGLAGVGEQFF
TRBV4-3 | CASSQDWENTEAFF
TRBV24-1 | CATSDSSGEQYF
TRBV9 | CASSGIPGYTEAFF
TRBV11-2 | CASRSPGANTGELFF
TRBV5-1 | CASSLYGAGNTIYF
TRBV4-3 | CASSPSGRREQFF
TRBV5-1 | CASSPGTSGHNEQFF
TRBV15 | CATSRDHALYGYTF
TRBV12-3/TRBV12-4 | CASRGTSAHEQFF
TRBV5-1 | CASAVLDSIYEQYF
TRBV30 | CAWSVVHPQGGNEQFF
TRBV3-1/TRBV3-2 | CASSQVEGRNEQFF
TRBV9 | CASSVEAGQETQYF
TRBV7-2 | CASSLRGTKNIQYF
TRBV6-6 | CASSDSRQGPTSPLHF
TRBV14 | CASSPGLLLYEQYF
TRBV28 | CASSFGTQYGYTF
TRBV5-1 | CASRSGGGSQETQYF
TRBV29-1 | CSAEMNNEQFF
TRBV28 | CASSLPQGAVANEKLFF
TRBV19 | CASSKGHNYGYTF
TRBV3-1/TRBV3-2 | CASSQDFGQGGEQETQYF
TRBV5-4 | CASSLAAGSGNTGELFF
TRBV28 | CASMAGGFTDTQYF
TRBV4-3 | CASSQGAGTYEQYF
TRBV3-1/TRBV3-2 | CASSDTIGRLQHF
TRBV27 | CASSLRPPGELQETQYF
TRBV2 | CASRWTGDNTEAFF
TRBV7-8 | CASSLAGGGGEQYF
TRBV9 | CASSPQGATNTGELFF
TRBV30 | CAWGDRPYEQYF
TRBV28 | CASGQDRVGAFF
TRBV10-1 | CASGLAGAYEQYF
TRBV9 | CASRWRGNTGELFF
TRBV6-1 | CASSEVAGGASGNTIYF
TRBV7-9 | CASAPLLQLGSPLHF
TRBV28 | CASSPGANTEAFF
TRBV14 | CASSPRTSGAIYEQYF
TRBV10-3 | CAIIDEGGYGYTF
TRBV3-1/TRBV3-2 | CASSQDEGGADRGQNQPQHF
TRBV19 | CASSILGTSGNYNEQFF
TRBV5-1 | CASSPRQGENEKLFF
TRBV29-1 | CSATTGANEQFF
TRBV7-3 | CASSLGLGAYEQYF
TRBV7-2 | CASSFWSGANEQFF
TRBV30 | CAWSRTGVVGELFF
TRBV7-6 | CASSGKQGSEQYF
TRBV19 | CATGLAGSGANVLTF
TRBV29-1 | CSVGQATDTQYF
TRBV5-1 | CASSPSGFNEQFF
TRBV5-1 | CASSGDGSGDQPQHF
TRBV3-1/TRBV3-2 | CASSYSSGYYNEQFF